The T cell receptor (beta chain) described here comes from a study of T cell responses to AZD1222 COVID-19 vaccine. Points from the study as a whole: Repertoires in all cases were sampled only once the peak T cell response had passed. Clonal diversity may have been underestimated in mostly white British donors.

Turning to this clone: Its antigen is unidentified.

The CDR3 extends over 15 amino acids. Germline CDR1 SNHLY, CDR2 FYNNEI. V shed 5 bases and J shed 5 bases, with 15 bases lying between them. Some clones are missing from TCRdb's copy, which holds only in-frame ones; the method was immunoSEQ multiplex PCR. The data contain about 130,000 clones, 90% of them singletons. Sequencing was performed on peripheral blood, taken on day 0 of MenACWY control vaccination. The sequence derives from an adult in good health. The genes are TRBV2 and TRBJ1-4; D is ambiguous. CDR3 in amino acids: CASSSRHERNEKLFF. The CDR3 nucleotides are TGTGCCAGCAGTAGCCGACACGAGAGAAATGAAAAACTGTTTTTT.